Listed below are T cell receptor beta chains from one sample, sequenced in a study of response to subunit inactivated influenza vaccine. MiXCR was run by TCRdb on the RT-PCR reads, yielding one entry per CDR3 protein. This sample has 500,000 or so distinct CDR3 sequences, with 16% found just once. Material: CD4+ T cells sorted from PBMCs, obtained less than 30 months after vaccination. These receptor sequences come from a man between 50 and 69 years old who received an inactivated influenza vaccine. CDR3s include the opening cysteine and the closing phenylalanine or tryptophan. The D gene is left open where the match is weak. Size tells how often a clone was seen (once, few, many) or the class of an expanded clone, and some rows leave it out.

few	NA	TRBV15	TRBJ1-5	TGTGCCACCAGCATCTCAGGGGACAATCAGCCCCAGCATTTT	CATSISGDNQPQHF
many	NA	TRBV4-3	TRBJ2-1	TGCGCCAGCAGCCAGGGCTGGAGGGGGACCTACAATGAGCAGTTCTTC	CASSQGWRGTYNEQFF
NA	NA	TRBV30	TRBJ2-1	TGTGCCTGGAGAGCAGCTGGGGGCGGCAGGAATGAGCAGTTCTTC	CAWRAAGGGRNEQFF
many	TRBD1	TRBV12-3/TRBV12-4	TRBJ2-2	TGTGCCAGCAGACAGGGGTCATCCGGGGAGCTGTTTTTT	CASRQGSSGELFF
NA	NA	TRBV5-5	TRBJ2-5	TGTGCCAGCAGCTTGGAAGGAATTTCGGCCCAGTACTTC	CASSLEGISAQYF
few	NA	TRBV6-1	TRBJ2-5	TGTGCCAGCAGTGAAGATGCTAGGGCCCAAGAGACCCAGTACTTC	CASSEDARAQETQYF
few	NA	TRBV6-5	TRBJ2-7	TGTGCCAGCACAAACGGGCGCCACGAGCAGTACTTC	CASTNGRHEQYF
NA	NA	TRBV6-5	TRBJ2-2	TGTGCCAGCAGTTACTCTACGGGGGCGGGGACCGGGGAGCTGTTTTTT	CASSYSTGAGTGELFF
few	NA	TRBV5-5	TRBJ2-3	TGTGCCAGCAGCTATAGGGCCCGGACTAACACAGATACGCAGTATTTT	CASSYRARTNTDTQYF
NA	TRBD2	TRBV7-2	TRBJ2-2	TGTGCCAGCAGCACCCGGACTAGCGGGGGGGCTCCCACAAGAAGGAACACCGGGGAGCTGTTTTTT	CASSTRTSGGAPTRRNTGELFF
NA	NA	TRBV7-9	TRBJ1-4	TGTGCCAGCAGCCCTGGACAGTGGAGGAAACTGTTTTTT	CASSPGQWRKLFF
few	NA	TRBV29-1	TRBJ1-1	TGCAGCGTTGGGGGGGGAGACACTGAAGCTTTCTTT	CSVGGGDTEAFF
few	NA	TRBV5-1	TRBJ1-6	TGCGCCAGCAGCTTGGGGAAGGGTTCGTATAATTCACCCCTCCACTTT	CASSLGKGSYNSPLHF
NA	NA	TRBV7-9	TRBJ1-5	TGTGCCAGCAGCCATGGGACAAATAATCAGCCCCAGCATTTT	CASSHGTNNQPQHF
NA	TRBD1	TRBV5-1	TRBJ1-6	TGCGCCAGCAGCCGTGAGGGGGCTAATTCACCCCTCCACTTT	CASSREGANSPLHF
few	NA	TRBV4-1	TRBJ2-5	TGCGCCAGCAGCCAACCTGACAGGGAGGGAGAGACCCAGTACTTC	CASSQPDREGETQYF
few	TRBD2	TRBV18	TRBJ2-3	TGTGCCAGCTCACCGGGACAGGGTATACTAGCGGGAGTAGCGGATACGCAGTATTTT	CASSPGQGILAGVADTQYF
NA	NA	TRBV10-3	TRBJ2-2	TGTGCCATCAGTAGGGAGCAGTTCGGGGAGCTGTTTTTT	CAISREQFGELFF
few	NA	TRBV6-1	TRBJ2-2	TGTGCCAGCAGTCGGGGTACGGACACCGGGGAGCTGTTTTTT	CASSRGTDTGELFF
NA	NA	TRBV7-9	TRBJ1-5	TGTGCCGGGTCCAGACAGGAAGCCCAGCCCCAGCATTTT	CAGSRQEAQPQHF
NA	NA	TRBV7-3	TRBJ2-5	TGTGCCAGCAGCCCCCAGGCGGGAACGGAGACCCAGTACTTC	CASSPQAGTETQYF
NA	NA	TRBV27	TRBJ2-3	TGTGCCAGCAGTTTCGTGACTAGTTCGACAGATACGCAGTATTTT	CASSFVTSSTDTQYF
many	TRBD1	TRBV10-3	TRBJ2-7	TGTGCCATCAGTGAGCGCACCGGGACAGGGGGCCACGAGCAGTACTTC	CAISERTGTGGHEQYF
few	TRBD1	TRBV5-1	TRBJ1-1	TGCGCCAGCAGCCAGGGACAGGGAAGGGGCACTGAAGCTTTCTTT	CASSQGQGRGTEAFF
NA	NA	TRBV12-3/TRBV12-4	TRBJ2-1	TGTGCCAGCAGTTTAAGCGTCTCGGGTGAGCAGTTCTTC	CASSLSVSGEQFF
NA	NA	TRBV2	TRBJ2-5	TGTGCCAGCAGCCCCCGGGCCGCAGAGACCCAGTACTTC	CASSPRAAETQYF
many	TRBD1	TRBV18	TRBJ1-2	TGTGCCAGCTCATCACAGGGGACTAACTATGGCTACACCTTC	CASSSQGTNYGYTF
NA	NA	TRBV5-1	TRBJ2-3	TGCGCCAGCAGCTTGAGAAGTGGATCGGGCACAGATACGCAGTATTTT	CASSLRSGSGTDTQYF
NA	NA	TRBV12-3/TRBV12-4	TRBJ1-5	TGTGCCAGCACCTTGAGAGGGGGCAATCAGCCCCAGCATTTT	CASTLRGGNQPQHF
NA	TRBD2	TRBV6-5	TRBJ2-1	TGTGCCAGCAATTTCGCTAGCGGGGGGGCAGCCTACAATGAGCAGTTCTTC	CASNFASGGAAYNEQFF